A selection of T cell receptor beta chains follows, all from one sample in a study of T cell responses to AZD1222 COVID-19 vaccine. The assay was immunoSEQ multiplex PCR, and TCRdb's table has in-frame clones only and misses some. The sample lists 90,000 to 150,000 clones; over 75% were seen once. Sequencing was performed on peripheral blood, taken on day 0 of AZD1222 vaccination. The source of these receptors is an adult in good health. Both conserved end residues are part of each CDR3. Fields, in order: J gene, V gene, D gene, clone size, CDR3 DNA, CDR3 protein. The D gene is left open where the match is weak. Size values are once, few and many counts, or a class for expanded clones, and some rows have none.

j_call: TRBJ1-2; v_call: TRBV3-1/TRBV3-2; d_call: .; clone_size: .; cdr3_nt: TGTGCCACCCGGGACACTACTAACTATGGCTACACCTTC; cdr3_aa: CATRDTTNYGYTF
j_call: TRBJ2-4; v_call: TRBV2; d_call: .; clone_size: .; cdr3_nt: TGTGCCAGCAGTGTTGACCTAGATGGCATTCAGTACTTC; cdr3_aa: CASSVDLDGIQYF
j_call: TRBJ2-3; v_call: TRBV14; d_call: .; clone_size: .; cdr3_nt: TGTGCCAGCACTTCCAGGGGGGGAACAGATACGCAGTATTTT; cdr3_aa: CASTSRGGTDTQYF
j_call: TRBJ2-5; v_call: TRBV11-1; d_call: TRBD2; clone_size: once; cdr3_nt: TGTGCCAGCAGCCAGGGACTACAAGAGACCCAGTACTTC; cdr3_aa: CASSQGLQETQYF
j_call: TRBJ2-1; v_call: TRBV5-4; d_call: .; clone_size: .; cdr3_nt: TGTGCCAGCAGAGGGGGGCCAGGAGTCACTTACAATGAGCAGTTCTTC; cdr3_aa: CASRGGPGVTYNEQFF
j_call: TRBJ1-3; v_call: TRBV5-4; d_call: .; clone_size: .; cdr3_nt: TGTGCCAGCAGCTTAGGCGGGGACTCTGGAAACACCATATATTTT; cdr3_aa: CASSLGGDSGNTIYF
j_call: TRBJ2-4; v_call: TRBV18; d_call: .; clone_size: .; cdr3_nt: TGTGCCAGCTCACAGGGGTCGGAAGACATTCAGTACTTC; cdr3_aa: CASSQGSEDIQYF
j_call: TRBJ2-7; v_call: TRBV6-5; d_call: .; clone_size: .; cdr3_nt: TGTGCCAGCATCACCCTCCGGTACGAGCAGTACTTC; cdr3_aa: CASITLRYEQYF
j_call: TRBJ1-6; v_call: TRBV2; d_call: .; clone_size: .; cdr3_nt: TGTGCCAGCAGTCCCCTGGGGGGCGCAGCTTTTTTTAATTCACCCCTCCACTTT; cdr3_aa: CASSPLGGAAFFNSPLHF
j_call: TRBJ2-7; v_call: TRBV29-1; d_call: .; clone_size: few; cdr3_nt: TGCAGCGTTGGAGGCTACGAGCAGTACTTC; cdr3_aa: CSVGGYEQYF
j_call: TRBJ2-3; v_call: TRBV2; d_call: TRBD1; clone_size: .; cdr3_nt: TGTGCCAGCAGAGCCACAGGGGGCAGAGATACGCAGTATTTT; cdr3_aa: CASRATGGRDTQYF
j_call: TRBJ1-3; v_call: TRBV2; d_call: .; clone_size: .; cdr3_nt: TGTGCCAGCAGTACAGGGTTCGGAAACACCATATATTTT; cdr3_aa: CASSTGFGNTIYF
j_call: TRBJ1-5; v_call: TRBV20-1; d_call: .; clone_size: .; cdr3_nt: TGCAGTGCTAGTGGGAAGGGGACGGCAGGGACGAATCAGCCCCAGCATTTT; cdr3_aa: CSASGKGTAGTNQPQHF
j_call: TRBJ2-5; v_call: TRBV12-3/TRBV12-4; d_call: .; clone_size: once; cdr3_nt: TGTGCCAGCAGTCGCAGGGACTCGGAGACCCAGTACTTC; cdr3_aa: CASSRRDSETQYF
j_call: TRBJ2-1; v_call: TRBV9; d_call: .; clone_size: few; cdr3_nt: TGTGCCAGCAGCTCCGGGGGTGCCGGCTACAATGAGCAGTTCTTC; cdr3_aa: CASSSGGAGYNEQFF
j_call: TRBJ2-3; v_call: TRBV7-2; d_call: .; clone_size: .; cdr3_nt: TGTGCCAGCAGCTTAGCGCGTGACACAGATACGCAGTATTTT; cdr3_aa: CASSLARDTDTQYF
j_call: TRBJ2-2; v_call: TRBV9; d_call: .; clone_size: .; cdr3_nt: TGTGCCAGCAGCGTTCGAGTTGTCACCGGGGAGCTGTTTTTT; cdr3_aa: CASSVRVVTGELFF
j_call: TRBJ1-5; v_call: TRBV6-1; d_call: .; clone_size: .; cdr3_nt: TGTGCCAGCAGTGCCCGGTTGGGGGATCGCAATCAGCCCCAGCATTTT; cdr3_aa: CASSARLGDRNQPQHF
j_call: TRBJ1-4; v_call: TRBV7-9; d_call: .; clone_size: .; cdr3_nt: TGTGCCAGCAGAAGGTCCGACAGGTCTAATGAAAAACTGTTTTTT; cdr3_aa: CASRRSDRSNEKLFF
j_call: TRBJ1-5; v_call: TRBV10-3; d_call: TRBD1; clone_size: .; cdr3_nt: TGTGCCATGTCGGACAGGGGGGATCAGCCCCAGCATTTT; cdr3_aa: CAMSDRGDQPQHF
j_call: TRBJ1-2; v_call: TRBV3-1/TRBV3-2; d_call: .; clone_size: once; cdr3_nt: TGTGCCAGCAGCCAAGATAGGCGAGGGACGGGCTCCAACTATGGCTACACCTTC; cdr3_aa: CASSQDRRGTGSNYGYTF
j_call: TRBJ2-7; v_call: TRBV5-1; d_call: TRBD1; clone_size: .; cdr3_nt: TGCGCCAGCAGCCATACGGACAGGGGCTCTCACGAGCAGTACTTC; cdr3_aa: CASSHTDRGSHEQYF
j_call: TRBJ2-4; v_call: TRBV11-2; d_call: .; clone_size: .; cdr3_nt: TGTGCCAGCAGCTTAGGCTACAGGGAAACCAAAAACATTCAGTACTTC; cdr3_aa: CASSLGYRETKNIQYF
j_call: TRBJ1-5; v_call: TRBV20-1; d_call: .; clone_size: .; cdr3_nt: TGCAGTGCTAGTGGTGACGGTCATAGCAATCAGCCCCAGCATTTT; cdr3_aa: CSASGDGHSNQPQHF
j_call: TRBJ2-3; v_call: TRBV11-3; d_call: .; clone_size: .; cdr3_nt: TGTGCCAGCAGCCCGGGACGTATTGGCACAGATACGCAGTATTTT; cdr3_aa: CASSPGRIGTDTQYF
j_call: TRBJ2-1; v_call: TRBV7-2; d_call: TRBD2; clone_size: .; cdr3_nt: TGTGCCAGCAGCCCACTAGCGGACGTATACAATGAGCAGTTCTTC; cdr3_aa: CASSPLADVYNEQFF
j_call: TRBJ2-3; v_call: TRBV7-3; d_call: TRBD2; clone_size: .; cdr3_nt: TGTGCCAGCAGCTTCGATAGCGGGAGAGATACGCAGTATTTT; cdr3_aa: CASSFDSGRDTQYF
j_call: TRBJ1-2; v_call: TRBV19; d_call: TRBD1; clone_size: .; cdr3_nt: TGTGCCAGTAGCACCCCCACGGGACAGCAGGACTATGGCTACACCTTC; cdr3_aa: CASSTPTGQQDYGYTF
j_call: TRBJ2-5; v_call: TRBV19; d_call: TRBD2; clone_size: .; cdr3_nt: TGTGCCAGTAGTTCCCTAGCGGGGGAAGAGACCCAGTACTTC; cdr3_aa: CASSSLAGEETQYF
j_call: TRBJ2-2; v_call: TRBV28; d_call: .; clone_size: .; cdr3_nt: TGTGCCAGCCAAAGTGGGGGGGCAGGCACCGGGGAGCTGTTTTTT; cdr3_aa: CASQSGGAGTGELFF
j_call: TRBJ1-3; v_call: TRBV2; d_call: .; clone_size: .; cdr3_nt: TGTGCCAGCAGTCCAAGCCGGTTTGCCGGAAACACCATATATTTT; cdr3_aa: CASSPSRFAGNTIYF